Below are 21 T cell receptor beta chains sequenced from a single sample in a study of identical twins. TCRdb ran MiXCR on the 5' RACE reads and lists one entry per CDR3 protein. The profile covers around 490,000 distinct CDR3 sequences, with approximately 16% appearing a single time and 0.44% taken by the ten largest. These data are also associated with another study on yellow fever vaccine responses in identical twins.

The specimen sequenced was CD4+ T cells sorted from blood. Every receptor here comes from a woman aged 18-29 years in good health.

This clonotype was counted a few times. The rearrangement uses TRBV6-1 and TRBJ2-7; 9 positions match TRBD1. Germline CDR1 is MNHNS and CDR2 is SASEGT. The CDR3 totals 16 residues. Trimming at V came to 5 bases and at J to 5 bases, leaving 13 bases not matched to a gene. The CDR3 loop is CASSSRTGVMGDEQYF. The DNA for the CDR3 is TGTGCCAGCAGTAGTAGGACAGGGGTAATGGGCGACGAGCAGTACTTC.

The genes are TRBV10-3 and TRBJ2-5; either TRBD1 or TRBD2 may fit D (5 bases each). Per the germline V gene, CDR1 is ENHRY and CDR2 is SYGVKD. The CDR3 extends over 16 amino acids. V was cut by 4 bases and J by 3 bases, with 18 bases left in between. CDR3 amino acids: CAISATLGAPKETQYF. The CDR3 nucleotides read TGTGCCATCAGTGCCACACTAGGGGCCCCTAAAGAGACCCAGTACTTC.

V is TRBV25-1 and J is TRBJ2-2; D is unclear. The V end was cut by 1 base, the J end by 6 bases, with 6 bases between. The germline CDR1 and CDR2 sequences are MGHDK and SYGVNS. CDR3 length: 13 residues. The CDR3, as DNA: TGTGCCAGCAGTGAATCGGTGGCCGGGGAGCTGTTTTTT. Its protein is CASSESVAGELFF.

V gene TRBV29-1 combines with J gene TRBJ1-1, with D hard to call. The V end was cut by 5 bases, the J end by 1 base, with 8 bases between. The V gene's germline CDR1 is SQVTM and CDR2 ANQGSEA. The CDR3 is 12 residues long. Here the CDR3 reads CSVIGKNTEAFF. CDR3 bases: TGCAGCGTTATAGGGAAGAACACTGAAGCTTTCTTT.

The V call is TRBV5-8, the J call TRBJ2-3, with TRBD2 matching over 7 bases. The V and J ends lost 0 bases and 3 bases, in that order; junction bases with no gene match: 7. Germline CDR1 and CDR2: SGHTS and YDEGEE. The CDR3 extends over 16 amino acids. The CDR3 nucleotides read TGTGCCAGCAGCTTGGCAGTTCGGCGGGGGACAGATACGCAGTATTTT. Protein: CASSLAVRRGTDTQYF.

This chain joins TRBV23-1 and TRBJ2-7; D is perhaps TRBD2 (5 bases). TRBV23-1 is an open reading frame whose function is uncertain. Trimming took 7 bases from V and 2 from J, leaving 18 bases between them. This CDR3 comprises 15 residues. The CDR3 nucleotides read TGCGCCAGCACCCTAAGTCTTGGGAGCCCCTACGAGCAGTACGTC. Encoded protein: CASTLSLGSPYEQYV.

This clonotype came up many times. In nucleotides, the CDR3 is TGTGCCAGCAGCTCCCGGGACAGGGGGCTTGAAAAACTGTTTTTT. It encodes CASSSRDRGLEKLFF. This sequence joins TRBV11-2 and TRBJ1-4, with TRBD1 matching over 12 bases. The CDR3 runs to 15 residues. The germline CDR1 and CDR2 sequences are SGHAT and FQNNGV. V shed 4 bases, J shed 7 bases, and the junction held 4 bases outside the gene matches.

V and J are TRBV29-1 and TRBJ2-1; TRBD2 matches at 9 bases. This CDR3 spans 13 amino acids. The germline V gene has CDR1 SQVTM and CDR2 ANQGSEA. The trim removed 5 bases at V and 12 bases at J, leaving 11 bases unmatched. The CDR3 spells CSVPGTSSFGQFF. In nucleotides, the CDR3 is TGCAGCGTTCCCGGGACTAGCTCGTTCGGGCAGTTCTTC.

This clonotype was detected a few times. DNA for the CDR3: TGCGCCAGCAGCTGGACAGGGCCTGGGGCCAACGTCCTGACTTTC. This sequence encodes CASSWTGPGANVLTF. The J gene is TRBJ2-6, the V gene TRBV5-1; 8 nucleotides align to TRBD1. The germline V gene has CDR1 SGHRS and CDR2 YFSETQ. CDR3 length: 15 residues. V lost 3 bases to trimming and J lost 2 bases; unmatched junction nucleotides: 1.

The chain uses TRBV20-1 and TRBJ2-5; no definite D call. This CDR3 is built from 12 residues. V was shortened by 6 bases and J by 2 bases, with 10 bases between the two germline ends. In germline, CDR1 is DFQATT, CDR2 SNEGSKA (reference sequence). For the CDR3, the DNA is TGCAGTGCCCCGGGTCGTCAAGAGACCCAGTACTTC. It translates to CSAPGRQETQYF.

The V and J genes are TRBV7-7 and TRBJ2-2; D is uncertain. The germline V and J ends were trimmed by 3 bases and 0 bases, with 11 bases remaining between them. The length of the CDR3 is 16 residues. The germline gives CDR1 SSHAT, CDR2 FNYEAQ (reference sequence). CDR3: CASSLLNTANTGELFF. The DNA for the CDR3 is TGTGCCAGCAGCTTGTTGAACACCGCGAACACCGGGGAGCTGTTTTTT.

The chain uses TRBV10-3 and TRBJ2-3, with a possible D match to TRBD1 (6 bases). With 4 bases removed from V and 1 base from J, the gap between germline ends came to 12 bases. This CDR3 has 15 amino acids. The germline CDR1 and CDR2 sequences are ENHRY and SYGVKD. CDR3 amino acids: CAISAGAGGTDTQYF. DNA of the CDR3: TGTGCCATCAGTGCAGGGGCGGGCGGCACAGATACGCAGTATTTT.

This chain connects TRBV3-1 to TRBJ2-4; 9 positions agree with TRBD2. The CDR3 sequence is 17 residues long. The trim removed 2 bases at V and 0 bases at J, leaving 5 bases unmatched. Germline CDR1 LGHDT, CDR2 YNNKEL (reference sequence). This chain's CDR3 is CASSQSGGSPAKNIQYF. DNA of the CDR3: TGTGCCAGCAGCCAAAGCGGGGGGTCACCAGCCAAAAACATTCAGTACTTC.

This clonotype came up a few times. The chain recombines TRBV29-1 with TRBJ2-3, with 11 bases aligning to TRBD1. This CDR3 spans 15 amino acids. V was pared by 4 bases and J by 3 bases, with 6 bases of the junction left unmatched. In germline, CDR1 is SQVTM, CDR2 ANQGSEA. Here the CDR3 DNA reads TGCAGCGTTGTACGGGGGGACAGGGGGACAGATACGCAGTATTTT. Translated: CSVVRGDRGTDTQYF.

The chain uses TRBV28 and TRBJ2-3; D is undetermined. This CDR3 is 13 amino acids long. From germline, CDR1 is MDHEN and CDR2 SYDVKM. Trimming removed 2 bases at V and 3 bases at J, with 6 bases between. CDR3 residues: CASSLRKTDTQYF. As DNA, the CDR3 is TGTGCCAGCAGTTTACGAAAAACAGATACGCAGTATTTT.

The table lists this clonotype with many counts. CDR3 residues: CASSLGGLAYEQYF. As DNA, the CDR3 is TGCGCCAGCAGCTTGGGGGGACTAGCCTACGAGCAGTACTTC. The genes are TRBV5-1 and TRBJ2-7, with 8 bases identical to TRBD2. Germline loops: CDR1 SGHRS, CDR2 YFSETQ. The J segment lost 2 bases and the V segment lost 0 bases, leaving 1 base of the junction unmatched. This CDR3 spans 14 amino acids.

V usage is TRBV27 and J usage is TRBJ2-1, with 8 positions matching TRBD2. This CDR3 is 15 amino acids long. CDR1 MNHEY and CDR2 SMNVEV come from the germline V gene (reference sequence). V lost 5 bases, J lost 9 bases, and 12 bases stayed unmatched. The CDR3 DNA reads TGTGCCAGCAGTATTAAGGGCGGGGGGCTTGGTGAGCAGTTCTTC. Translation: CASSIKGGGLGEQFF.

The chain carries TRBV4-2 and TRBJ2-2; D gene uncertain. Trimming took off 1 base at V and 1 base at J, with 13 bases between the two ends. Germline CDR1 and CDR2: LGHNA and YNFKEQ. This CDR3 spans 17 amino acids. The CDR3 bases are TGTGCCAGCAGCCAAGGGAAACCCGACTTGAACACCGGGGAGCTGTTTTTT. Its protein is CASSQGKPDLNTGELFF.

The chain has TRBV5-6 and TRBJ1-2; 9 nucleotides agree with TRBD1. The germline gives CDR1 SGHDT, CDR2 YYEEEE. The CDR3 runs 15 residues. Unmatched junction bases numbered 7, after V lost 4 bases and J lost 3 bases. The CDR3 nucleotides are TGTGCCAGCAGCGAACAGGGGGCGACGGACTATGGCTACACCTTC. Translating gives CASSEQGATDYGYTF.

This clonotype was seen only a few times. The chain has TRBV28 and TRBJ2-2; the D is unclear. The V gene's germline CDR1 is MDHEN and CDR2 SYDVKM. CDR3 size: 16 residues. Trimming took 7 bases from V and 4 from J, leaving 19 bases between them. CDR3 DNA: TGTGCCAGCACTCACCCGGCACTTAGAGCCACCGGGGAGCTGTTTTTT. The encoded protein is CASTHPALRATGELFF. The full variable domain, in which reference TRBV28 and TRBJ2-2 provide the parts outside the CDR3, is DVKVTQSSRYLVKRTGEKVFLECVQDMDHENMFWYRQDPGLGLRLIYFSYDVKMKEKGDIPEGYSVSREKKERFSLILESASTNQTSMYLCASTHPALRATGELFFGEGSRLTVL.

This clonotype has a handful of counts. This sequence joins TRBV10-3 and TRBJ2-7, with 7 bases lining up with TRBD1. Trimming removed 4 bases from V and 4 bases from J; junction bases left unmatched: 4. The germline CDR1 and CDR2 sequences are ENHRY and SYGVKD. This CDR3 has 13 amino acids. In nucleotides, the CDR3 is TGTGCCATCAGTGCCGGCAGGGGGTACGAGCAGTACTTC. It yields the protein CAISAGRGYEQYF.